At least ten counts were recorded for the clone carrying this T cell receptor beta chain. The assay was immunoSEQ multiplex PCR, and TCRdb's table has in-frame clones only and misses some. The sample has roughly 66,000 clones; approximately 82% are singletons. These data originate in a study of blood T cell repertoires in COVID-19. Study information: Acute-phase and convalescent COVID-19 samples originated in the United States, Italy and Spain.

This CDR3 is 16 amino acids long. The V segment lost 4 bases and the J segment 10 bases; nucleotides outside the gene matches: 13. Per germline, CDR1 SGDLS and CDR2 YYNGEE. The chain is built from TRBV9 and TRBJ1-6; TRBD1 agrees at 8 bases. This sequence originates from a man aged 55 to 69 with acute or convalescent COVID-19. Sequenced: peripheral blood. CDR3 amino acids: CASSSQTGVGNSPLHF. CDR3 in DNA: TGTGCCAGCAGCTCTCAGACAGGGGTTGGGAACTCACCCCTCCACTTT.